This entry features one T cell receptor (beta chain) sequence. The sample holds many counts of this clonotype. The antigen this receptor binds is unknown. Base qualities are missing; no much larger clone stands one base away. This sample was included in a study of patients and donors after allogeneic stem cell transplantation (dated by TCRdb to 2018 to 2021). The library was prepared using RT-PCR. Sequencing was carried out with a NextSeq 550. The raw public data were reprocessed by TCRdb itself: fastp quality trimming at Q25, MiXCR clonotype calling, in-frame beta chains only. Rows are unified per CDR3 protein, each entry keeping the most common DNA and genes. Recorded for this sample are approximately 17,000 distinct CDR3 sequences; 27% of them occurred a single time. 36% of the sample is held by the ten biggest clonotypes. The germline V gene encodes CDR1 SEHNR and CDR2 FQNEAQ (reference sequence). V is clipped by 5 bases and J by 8 bases, and the sequence between their germline boundaries is 13 bases long. The CDR3 sequence holds 14 residues, the cysteine and phenylalanine included. The sequence is cut down to CDR3 DNA, 42 bases in frame from base 1.

The TCR originated in a human donor who was either an allogeneic HSCT recipient or a stem cell or donor lymphocyte infusion donor (not recorded which). It is not recorded whose cells these are; they may come from a transplant donor. Sequencing was carried out using blood, either unsorted or a sorted T cell fraction (not recorded which). The V and J segments used are TRBV7-9 and TRBJ1-6, with no reliable assignment of the D segment. The DNA reads as follows: TGTGCCAGCAGCAAACGAACGCGTGATTCACCCCTCCACTTT. Translated, it gives CASSKRTRDSPLHF.